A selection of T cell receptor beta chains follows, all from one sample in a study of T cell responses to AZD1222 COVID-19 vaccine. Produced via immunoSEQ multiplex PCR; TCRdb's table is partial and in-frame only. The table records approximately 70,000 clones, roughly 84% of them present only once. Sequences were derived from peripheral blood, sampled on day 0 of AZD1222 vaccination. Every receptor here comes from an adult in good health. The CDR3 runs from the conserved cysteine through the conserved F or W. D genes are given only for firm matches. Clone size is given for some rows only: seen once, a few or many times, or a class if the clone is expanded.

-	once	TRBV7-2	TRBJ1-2	CASNSPGRTNGYTF	TGTGCCAGCAACTCGCCTGGCAGGACGAACGGCTACACCTTC
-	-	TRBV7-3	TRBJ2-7	CASSSPYEQYF	TGTGCCAGCAGCTCCCCCTACGAGCAGTACTTC
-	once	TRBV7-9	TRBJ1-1	CASSPWTDRRGGTEAFF	TGTGCCAGCAGCCCCTGGACAGACCGGCGGGGAGGTACTGAAGCTTTCTTT
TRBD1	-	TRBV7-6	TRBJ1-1	CASSHRGGTEAFF	TGTGCCAGCAGCCACAGGGGAGGGACTGAAGCTTTCTTT
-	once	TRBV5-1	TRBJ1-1	CASSLLFGGNTEAFF	TGCGCCAGCAGCTTGCTGTTTGGGGGGAACACTGAAGCTTTCTTT
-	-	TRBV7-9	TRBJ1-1	CASSFSGNTEAFF	TGTGCCAGCAGCTTTTCGGGGAACACTGAAGCTTTCTTT
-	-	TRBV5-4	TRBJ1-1	CASSLGGVRTEAFF	TGTGCCAGCAGCTTGGGAGGGGTCCGGACTGAAGCTTTCTTT
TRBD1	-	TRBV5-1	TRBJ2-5	CASSLEGQGKETQYF	TGCGCCAGCAGCCTAGAAGGACAGGGGAAAGAGACCCAGTACTTC
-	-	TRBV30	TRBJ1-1	CAWSDWGANTEAFF	TGTGCCTGGAGCGACTGGGGGGCGAACACTGAAGCTTTCTTT
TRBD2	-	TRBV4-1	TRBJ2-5	CASSGPGGTQYF	TGCGCCAGTTCGGGTCCGGGGGGGACCCAGTACTTC
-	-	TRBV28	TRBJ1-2	CASSPRDPGYGYTF	TGTGCCAGCAGTCCTCGGGATCCGGGCTATGGCTACACCTTC
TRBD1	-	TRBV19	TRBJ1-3	CASSIGTGAGNTIYF	TGTGCCAGTAGTATTGGGACAGGGGCCGGAAACACCATATATTTT
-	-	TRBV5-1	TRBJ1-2	CASRQDLGQSNYGYTF	TGCGCCAGCAGACAGGACCTAGGACAGAGTAACTATGGCTACACCTTC
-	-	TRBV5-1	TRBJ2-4	CASSPGTTAKNIQYF	TGCGCCAGCAGCCCTGGAACCACGGCCAAAAACATTCAGTACTTC
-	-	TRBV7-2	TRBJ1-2	CASSAYYREGYTF	TGTGCCAGCAGCGCCTATTACAGGGAGGGCTACACCTTC
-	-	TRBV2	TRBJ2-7	CASGLVYEQYF	TGTGCCAGCGGGCTAGTCTACGAGCAGTACTTC
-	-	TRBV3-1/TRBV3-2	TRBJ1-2	CASRKSGTRGHGYTF	TGTGCCAGCAGAAAGAGCGGGACTAGGGGTCATGGCTACACCTTC
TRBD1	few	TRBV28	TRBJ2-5	CASSSLRTGGQETQYF	TGTGCCAGCAGTTCCCTTCGGACAGGGGGCCAAGAGACCCAGTACTTC
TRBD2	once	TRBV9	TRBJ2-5	CASSVAGPSGGNQETQYF	TGTGCCAGCAGCGTAGCCGGACCTAGCGGGGGAAACCAAGAGACCCAGTACTTC
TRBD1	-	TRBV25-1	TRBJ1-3	CASSDPPGQGITGNTIYF	TGTGCCAGCAGTGACCCCCCGGGACAGGGTATAACTGGAAACACCATATATTTT
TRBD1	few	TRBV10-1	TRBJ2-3	CASSITTGSPDTQYF	TGCGCCAGCAGTATTACGACAGGGAGCCCAGATACGCAGTATTTT
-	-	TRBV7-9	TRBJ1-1	CASSLEGNTEAFF	TGTGCCAGCAGCTTAGAGGGGAACACTGAAGCTTTCTTT
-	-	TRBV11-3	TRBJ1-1	CASRGEGTTEAFF	TGTGCCAGCAGGGGGGAAGGGACGACTGAAGCTTTCTTT
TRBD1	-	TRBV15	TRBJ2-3	CATRTGYTDTQYF	TGTGCCACCAGGACAGGGTACACAGATACGCAGTATTTT
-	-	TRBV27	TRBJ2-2	CASSSRQVNTGELFF	TGTGCCAGCAGTTCCAGACAGGTTAACACCGGGGAGCTGTTTTTT
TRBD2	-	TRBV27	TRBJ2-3	CASSLPQLAGGPHTQYF	TGTGCCAGCAGTTTGCCCCAACTAGCGGGGGGGCCGCATACGCAGTATTTT
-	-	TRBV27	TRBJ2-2	CAGRSRTGELFF	TGTGCCGGAAGATCTAGGACCGGGGAGCTGTTTTTT
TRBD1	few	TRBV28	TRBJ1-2	CASTLTGTVNGYTF	TGTGCCAGCACCTTAACCGGGACAGTCAACGGCTACACCTTC
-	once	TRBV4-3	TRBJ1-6	CASSQDARTGDSPLHF	TGCGCCAGCAGCCAAGACGCCCGTACCGGAGATTCACCCCTCCACTTT
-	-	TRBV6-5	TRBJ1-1	CASSSPGTGDAFF	TGTGCCAGCAGTTCCCCAGGGACTGGGGATGCTTTCTTT
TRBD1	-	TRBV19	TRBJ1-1	CASSIPGQGRAFF	TGTGCCAGTAGTATCCCGGGACAGGGGCGAGCTTTCTTT
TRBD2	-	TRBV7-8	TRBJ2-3	CASSLVAGVTDTQYF	TGTGCCAGCAGCTTAGTAGCGGGGGTTACAGATACGCAGTATTTT
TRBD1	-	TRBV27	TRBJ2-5	CASSWPGGKETQYF	TGTGCCAGCAGTTGGCCAGGGGGCAAAGAGACCCAGTACTTC
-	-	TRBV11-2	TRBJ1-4	CASSPQRGLNEKLFF	TGTGCCAGCAGCCCGCAACGGGGTCTCAATGAAAAACTGTTTTTT
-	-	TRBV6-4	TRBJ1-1	CASRATVNTEAFF	TGTGCCAGCAGAGCGACGGTGAACACTGAAGCTTTCTTT
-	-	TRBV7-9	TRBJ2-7	CASSPDRASYEQYF	TGTGCCAGCAGCCCTGACAGAGCGAGCTACGAGCAGTACTTC
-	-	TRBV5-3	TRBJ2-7	CARSLGGGSSYEQYF	TGTGCCAGAAGCTTGGGAGGGGGGTCCTCCTACGAGCAGTACTTC
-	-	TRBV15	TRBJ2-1	CATSRDKSGGRFF	TGTGCCACCAGCAGAGATAAAAGTGGGGGTCGGTTCTTC
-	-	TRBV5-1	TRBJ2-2	CASSVTTAGTNTGELFF	TGCGCCAGCAGCGTGACGACGGCAGGGACGAACACCGGGGAGCTGTTTTTT
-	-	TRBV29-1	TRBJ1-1	CSAERYTEAFF	TGCAGCGCCGAGAGGTACACTGAAGCTTTCTTT
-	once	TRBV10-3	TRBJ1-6	CAISEQGGSYNSPLHF	TGTGCCATCAGTGAACAGGGAGGCTCCTATAATTCACCCCTCCACTTT
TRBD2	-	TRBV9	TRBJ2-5	CASSVGLAGDSNLETQYF	TGTGCCAGCAGCGTGGGACTAGCGGGGGATAGTAATTTGGAGACCCAGTACTTC
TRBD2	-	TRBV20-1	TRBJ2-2	CSASNIAGVETGELFF	TGCAGTGCTAGTAATATAGCGGGGGTTGAAACCGGGGAGCTGTTTTTT
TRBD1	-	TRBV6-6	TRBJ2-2	CASSRQGSDGELFF	TGTGCCAGCAGTCGACAGGGAAGTGACGGGGAGCTGTTTTTT
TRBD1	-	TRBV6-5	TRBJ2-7	CASSHGTGAPYEQYF	TGTGCCAGCAGTCACGGGACAGGGGCCCCCTACGAGCAGTACTTC
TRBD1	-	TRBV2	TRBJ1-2	CASSLQGAHGYTF	TGTGCCAGCAGTTTACAGGGGGCTCACGGCTACACCTTC
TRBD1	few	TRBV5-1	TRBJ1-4	CASSPTGDRIFEKLFF	TGCGCCAGCAGCCCCACCGGGGACAGAATTTTTGAAAAACTGTTTTTT
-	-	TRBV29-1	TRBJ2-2	CSAEGANTGELFF	TGCAGCGCGGAGGGGGCGAACACCGGGGAGCTGTTTTTT